This TCR beta chain derives from a study of CD8 T cells in ankylosing spondylitis. The CDR3 runs 14 residues. Trimming took 3 bases from V and 5 from J; bases not matched to a gene: 5. CDR1 and CDR2 (germline): SGHDN, FVKESK. Broader study findings: Characteristic, it appeared, of ankylosing spondylitis blood was a TCR beta motif of roughly 8 highly homologous variants. Clones linked to disease were reported to show significant enrichment in matched ankylosing spondylitis synovial fluid. Several of the motif variants were reported before in synovial fluid and blood from reactive arthritis.

A remark on this clonotype: No antigen is known for it.

TCRdb processed the 5' RACE reads anew with MiXCR; each CDR3 protein has one entry. The table shows approximately 200,000 distinct CDR3 sequences, with around 13% occurring only once. This rearrangement joins TRBV14 to TRBJ2-3; 7 nucleotides match TRBD1. The TCR was taken from a male donor with ankylosing spondylitis or in good health (not recorded which). The sample taken for sequencing was blood, either unsorted or a sorted T cell fraction (not recorded which). Here the CDR3 DNA reads TGTGCCAGCAGCCACGACTACAGGGGAGATACGCAGTATTTT. This gives the protein CASSHDYRGDTQYF.